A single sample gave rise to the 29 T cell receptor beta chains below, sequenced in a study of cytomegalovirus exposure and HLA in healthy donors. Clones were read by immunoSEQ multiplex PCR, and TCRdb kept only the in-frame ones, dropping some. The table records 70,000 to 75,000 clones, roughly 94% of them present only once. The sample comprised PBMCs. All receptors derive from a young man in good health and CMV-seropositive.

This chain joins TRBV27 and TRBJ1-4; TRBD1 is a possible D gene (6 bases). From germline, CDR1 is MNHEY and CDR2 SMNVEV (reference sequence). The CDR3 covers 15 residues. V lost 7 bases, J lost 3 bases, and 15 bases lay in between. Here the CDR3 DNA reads TGTGCCAGCACCTCTCTCAGGGGTGCTAATGAAAAACTGTTTTTT. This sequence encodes CASTSLRGANEKLFF.

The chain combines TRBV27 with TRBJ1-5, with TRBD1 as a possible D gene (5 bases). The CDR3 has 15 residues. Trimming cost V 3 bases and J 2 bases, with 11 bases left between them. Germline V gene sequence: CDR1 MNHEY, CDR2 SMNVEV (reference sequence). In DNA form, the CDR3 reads TGTGCCAGCAGTTTCCAAGGAGGGGGCAATCAGCCCCAGCATTTT. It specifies CASSFQGGGNQPQHF.

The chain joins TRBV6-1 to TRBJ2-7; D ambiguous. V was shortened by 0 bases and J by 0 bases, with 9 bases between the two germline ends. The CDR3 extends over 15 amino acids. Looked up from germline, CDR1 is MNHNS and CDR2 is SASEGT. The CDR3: CASSEAAPVSYEQYF. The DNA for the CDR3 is TGTGCCAGCAGTGAAGCTGCGCCTGTCTCCTACGAGCAGTACTTC.

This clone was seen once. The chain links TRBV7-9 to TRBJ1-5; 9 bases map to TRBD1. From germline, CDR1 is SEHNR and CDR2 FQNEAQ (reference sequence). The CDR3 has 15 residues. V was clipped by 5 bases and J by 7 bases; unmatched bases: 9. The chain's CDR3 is CASSLTGGAQQPQHF. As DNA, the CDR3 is TGTGCCAGCAGCCTTACAGGGGGCGCTCAGCAGCCCCAGCATTTT. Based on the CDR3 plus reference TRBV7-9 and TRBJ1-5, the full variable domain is DTGVSQNPRHKITKRGQNVTFRCDPISEHNRLYWYRQTLGQGPEFLTYFQNEAQLEKSRLLSDRFSAERPKGSFSTLEIQRTEQGDSAMYLCASSLTGGAQQPQHFGDGTRLSIL.

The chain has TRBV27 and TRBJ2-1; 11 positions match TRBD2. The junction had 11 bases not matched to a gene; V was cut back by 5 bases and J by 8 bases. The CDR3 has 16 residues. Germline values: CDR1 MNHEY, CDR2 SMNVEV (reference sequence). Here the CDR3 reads CASSPLAGGPPDEQFF. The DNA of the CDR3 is TGTGCCAGCAGTCCCCTAGCGGGGGGCCCGCCCGATGAGCAGTTCTTC.

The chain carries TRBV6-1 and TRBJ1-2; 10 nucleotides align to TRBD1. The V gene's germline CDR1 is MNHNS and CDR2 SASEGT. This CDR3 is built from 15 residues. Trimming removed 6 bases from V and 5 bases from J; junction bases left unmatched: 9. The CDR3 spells CASRELGQGMYGYTF. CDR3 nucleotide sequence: TGTGCCAGCAGGGAACTGGGACAGGGGATGTATGGCTACACCTTC.

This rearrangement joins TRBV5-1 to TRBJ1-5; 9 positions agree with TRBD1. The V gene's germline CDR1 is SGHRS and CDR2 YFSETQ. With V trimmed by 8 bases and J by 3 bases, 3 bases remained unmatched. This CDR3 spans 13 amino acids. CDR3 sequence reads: CASRTGDNQPQHF. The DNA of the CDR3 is TGCGCCAGTCGGACAGGGGACAATCAGCCCCAGCATTTT.

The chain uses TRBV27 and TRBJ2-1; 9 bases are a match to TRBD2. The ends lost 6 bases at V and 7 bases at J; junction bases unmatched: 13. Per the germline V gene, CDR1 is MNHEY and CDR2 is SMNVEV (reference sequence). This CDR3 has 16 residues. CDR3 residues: CASRGGAGGPGNEQFF. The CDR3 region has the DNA TGTGCCAGCAGGGGAGGTGCGGGGGGGCCGGGAAATGAGCAGTTCTTC.

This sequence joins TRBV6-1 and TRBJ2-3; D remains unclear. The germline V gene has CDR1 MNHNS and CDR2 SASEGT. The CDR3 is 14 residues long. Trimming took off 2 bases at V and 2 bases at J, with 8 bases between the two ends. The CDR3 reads CASSERRLTDTQYF. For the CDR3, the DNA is TGTGCCAGCAGTGAACGGAGACTCACAGATACGCAGTATTTT.

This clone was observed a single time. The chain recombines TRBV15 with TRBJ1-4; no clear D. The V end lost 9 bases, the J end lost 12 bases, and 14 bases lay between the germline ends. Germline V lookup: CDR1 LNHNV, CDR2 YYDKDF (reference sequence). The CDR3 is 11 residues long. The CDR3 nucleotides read TGTGCCACTTCTAGTCCGTCGGAACTGTTTTTT. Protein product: CATSSPSELFF. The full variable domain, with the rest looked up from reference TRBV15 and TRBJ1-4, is DAMVIQNPRYQVTQFGKPVTLSCSQTLNHNVMYWYQQKSSQAPKLLFHYYDKDFNNEADTPDNFQSRRPNTSFCFLDIRSPGLGDTAMYLCATSSPSELFFGSGTQLSVL.

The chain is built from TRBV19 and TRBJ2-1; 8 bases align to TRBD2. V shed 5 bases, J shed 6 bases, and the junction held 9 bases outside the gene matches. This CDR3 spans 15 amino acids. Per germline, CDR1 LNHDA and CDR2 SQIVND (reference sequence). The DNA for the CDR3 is TGTGCCAGTAGTGTAAGCGCGGGAGGAGTCAATGAGCAGTTCTTC. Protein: CASSVSAGGVNEQFF.

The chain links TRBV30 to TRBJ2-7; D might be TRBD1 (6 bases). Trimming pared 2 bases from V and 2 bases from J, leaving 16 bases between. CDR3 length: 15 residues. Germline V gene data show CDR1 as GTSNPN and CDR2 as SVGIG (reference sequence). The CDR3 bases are TGTGCCTGGAGTCTAGTTAGGGGGTCGACCTACGAGCAGTACTTC. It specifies CAWSLVRGSTYEQYF.

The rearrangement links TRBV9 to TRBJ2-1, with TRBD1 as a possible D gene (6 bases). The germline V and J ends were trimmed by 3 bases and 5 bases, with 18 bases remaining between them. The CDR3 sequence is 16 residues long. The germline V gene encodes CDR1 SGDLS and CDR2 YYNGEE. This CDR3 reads CASSANRDNLNNEQFF. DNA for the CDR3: TGTGCCAGCAGCGCTAACCGGGACAATTTAAACAATGAGCAGTTCTTC.

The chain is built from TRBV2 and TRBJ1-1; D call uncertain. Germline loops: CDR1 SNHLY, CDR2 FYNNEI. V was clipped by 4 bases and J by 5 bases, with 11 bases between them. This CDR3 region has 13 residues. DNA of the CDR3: TGTGCCAGCAGTGGGCGGGCTGGGACTGAAGCTTTCTTT. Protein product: CASSGRAGTEAFF.

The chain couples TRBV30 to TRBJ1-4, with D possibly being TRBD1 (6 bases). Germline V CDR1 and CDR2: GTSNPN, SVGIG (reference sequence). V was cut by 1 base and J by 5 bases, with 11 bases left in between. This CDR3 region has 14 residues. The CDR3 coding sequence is TGTGCCTGGAGTGAAGGGCAGGGGAATGAAAAACTGTTTTTT. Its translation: CAWSEGQGNEKLFF.

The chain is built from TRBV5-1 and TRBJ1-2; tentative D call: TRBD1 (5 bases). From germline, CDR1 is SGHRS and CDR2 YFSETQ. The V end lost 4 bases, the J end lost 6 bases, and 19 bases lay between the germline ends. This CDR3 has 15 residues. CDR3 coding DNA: TGCGCCAGCAGCGGACTATCCGGGACGGCGGATGGCTACACCTTC. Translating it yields CASSGLSGTADGYTF.

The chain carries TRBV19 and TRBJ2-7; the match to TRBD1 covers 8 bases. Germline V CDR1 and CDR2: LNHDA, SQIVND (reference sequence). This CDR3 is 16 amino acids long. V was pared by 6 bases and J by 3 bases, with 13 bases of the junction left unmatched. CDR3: CASSRTGQGLGYEQYF. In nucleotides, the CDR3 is TGTGCCAGTAGCCGTACCGGACAGGGTCTGGGCTACGAGCAGTACTTC.

The DNA of the CDR3 is TGTGCCAGCAGAGCTCGGACAGGGATCTACGAGCAGTACTTC. Its translation: CASRARTGIYEQYF. V gene TRBV6-6 combines with J gene TRBJ2-7, with 8 nucleotides matching TRBD1. From germline, CDR1 is MNHNY and CDR2 SVGAGI (reference sequence). Losses at the gene ends were 6 bases for V and 3 bases for J; bases not matched to a gene: 7. The CDR3 spans 14 residues.

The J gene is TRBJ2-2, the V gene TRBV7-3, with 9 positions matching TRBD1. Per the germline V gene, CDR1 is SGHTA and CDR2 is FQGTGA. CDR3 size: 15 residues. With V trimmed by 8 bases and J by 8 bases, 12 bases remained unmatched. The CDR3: CASSEYYRGRGELFF. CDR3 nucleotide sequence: TGTGCCAGCTCAGAGTATTACAGGGGGCGTGGGGAGCTGTTTTTT. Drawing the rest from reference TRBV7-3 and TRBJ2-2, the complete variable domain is GAGVSQTPSNKVTEKGKYVELRCDPISGHTALYWYRQSLGQGPEFLIYFQGTGAADDSGLPNDRFFAVRPEGSVSTLKIQRTERGDSAVYLCASSEYYRGRGELFFGEGSRLTVL.

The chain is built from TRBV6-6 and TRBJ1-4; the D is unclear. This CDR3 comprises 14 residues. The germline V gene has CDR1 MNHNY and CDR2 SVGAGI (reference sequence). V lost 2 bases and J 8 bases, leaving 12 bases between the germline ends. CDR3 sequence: CASSYDIGREKLFF. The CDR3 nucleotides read TGTGCCAGCAGTTACGACATTGGTCGGGAAAAACTGTTTTTT.

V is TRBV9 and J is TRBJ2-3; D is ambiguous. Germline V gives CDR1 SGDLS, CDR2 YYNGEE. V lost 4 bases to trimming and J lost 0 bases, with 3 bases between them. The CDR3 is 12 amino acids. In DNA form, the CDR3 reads TGTGCCAGCAGCCGTAGCACAGATACGCAGTATTTT. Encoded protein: CASSRSTDTQYF.

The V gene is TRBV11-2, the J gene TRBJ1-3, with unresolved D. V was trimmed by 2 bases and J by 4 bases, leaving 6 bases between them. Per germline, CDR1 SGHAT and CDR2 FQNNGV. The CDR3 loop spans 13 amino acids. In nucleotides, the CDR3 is TGTGCCAGCAGCTTATATCTGGGAAACACCATATATTTT. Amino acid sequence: CASSLYLGNTIYF.

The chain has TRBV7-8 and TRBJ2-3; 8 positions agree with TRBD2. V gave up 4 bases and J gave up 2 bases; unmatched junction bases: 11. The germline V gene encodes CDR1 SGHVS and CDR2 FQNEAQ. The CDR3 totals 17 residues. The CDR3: CASSSPKLADYTDTQYF. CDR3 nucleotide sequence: TGTGCCAGCAGCTCGCCTAAACTAGCGGACTACACAGATACGCAGTATTTT.

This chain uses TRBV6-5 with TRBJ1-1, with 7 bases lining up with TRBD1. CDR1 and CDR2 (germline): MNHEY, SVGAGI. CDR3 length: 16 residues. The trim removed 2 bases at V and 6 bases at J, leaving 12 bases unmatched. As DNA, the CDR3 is TGTGCCAGCAGTTACAAAGGCCCCCGACAGGGCGCTGAAGCTTTCTTT. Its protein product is CASSYKGPRQGAEAFF.

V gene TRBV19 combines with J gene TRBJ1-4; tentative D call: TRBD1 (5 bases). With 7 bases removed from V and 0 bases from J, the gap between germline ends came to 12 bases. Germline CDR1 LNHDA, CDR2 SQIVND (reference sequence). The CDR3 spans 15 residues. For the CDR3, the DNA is TGTGCCAGTAAAGTGGGGCCATCAACTAATGAAAAACTGTTTTTT. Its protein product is CASKVGPSTNEKLFF.

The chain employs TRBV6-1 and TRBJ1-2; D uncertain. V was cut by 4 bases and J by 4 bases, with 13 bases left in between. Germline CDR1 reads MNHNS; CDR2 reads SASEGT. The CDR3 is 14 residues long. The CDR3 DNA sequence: TGTGCCAGCAGTGCCGTTGTTCTTATCTATGGCTACACCTTC. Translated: CASSAVVLIYGYTF.

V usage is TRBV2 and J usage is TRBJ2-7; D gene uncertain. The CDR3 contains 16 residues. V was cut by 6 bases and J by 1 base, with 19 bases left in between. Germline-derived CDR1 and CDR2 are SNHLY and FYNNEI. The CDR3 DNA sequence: TGTGCCAGCAGACACCTCAGACGGGTTGGGTCCTACGAGCAGTACTTC. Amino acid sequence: CASRHLRRVGSYEQYF.

The CDR3 DNA reads TGCGCCAGCAGCACTGGACTAGCGGGAGGGGGGGCCACAGATACGCAGTATTTT. Translation: CASSTGLAGGGATDTQYF. The chain joins TRBV5-1 to TRBJ2-3; 15 nucleotides align to TRBD2. Germline V lookup: CDR1 SGHRS, CDR2 YFSETQ. This CDR3 is built from 18 residues. Trimming took 4 bases from V and 2 from J; bases not matched to a gene: 8. Drawing the rest from reference TRBV5-1 and TRBJ2-3, the complete variable domain is KAGVTQTPRYLIKTRGQQVTLSCSPISGHRSVSWYQQTPGQGLQFLFEYFSETQRNKGNFPGRFSGRQFSNSRSEMNVSTLELGDSALYLCASSTGLAGGGATDTQYFGPGTRLTVL.

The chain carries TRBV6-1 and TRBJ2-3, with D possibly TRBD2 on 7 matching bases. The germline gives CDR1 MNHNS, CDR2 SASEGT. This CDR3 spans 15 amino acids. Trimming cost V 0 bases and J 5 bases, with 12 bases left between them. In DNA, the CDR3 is TGTGCCAGCAGTGAAGCGCGGGGGCGGAAAGATACGCAGTATTTT. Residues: CASSEARGRKDTQYF.